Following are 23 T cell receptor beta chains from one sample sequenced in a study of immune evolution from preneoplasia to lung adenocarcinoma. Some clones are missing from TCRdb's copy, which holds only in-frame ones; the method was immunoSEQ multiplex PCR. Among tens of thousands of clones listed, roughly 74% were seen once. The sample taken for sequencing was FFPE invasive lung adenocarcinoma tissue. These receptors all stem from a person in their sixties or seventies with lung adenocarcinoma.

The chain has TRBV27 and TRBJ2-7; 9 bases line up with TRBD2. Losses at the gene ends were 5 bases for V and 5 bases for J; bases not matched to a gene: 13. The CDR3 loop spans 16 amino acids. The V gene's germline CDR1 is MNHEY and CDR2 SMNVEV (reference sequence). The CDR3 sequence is CASSPQGSGRSNEQYF. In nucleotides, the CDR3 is TGTGCCAGCAGTCCCCAGGGGAGCGGGAGGAGCAACGAGCAGTACTTC.

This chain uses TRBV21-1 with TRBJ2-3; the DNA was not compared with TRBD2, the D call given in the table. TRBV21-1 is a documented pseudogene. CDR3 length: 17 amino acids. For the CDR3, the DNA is TGTGCCAGCAGCAGGCCTAGCGGGAGTATCAGCACAGATACGCAGTATTTT. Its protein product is CASSRPSGSISTDTQYF.

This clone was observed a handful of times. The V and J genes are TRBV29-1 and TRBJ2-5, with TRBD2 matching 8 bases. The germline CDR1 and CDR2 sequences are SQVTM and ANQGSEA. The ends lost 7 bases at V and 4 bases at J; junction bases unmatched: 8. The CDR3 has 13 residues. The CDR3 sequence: CSAGAGERETQYF. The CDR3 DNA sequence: TGCAGCGCCGGAGCGGGAGAGAGAGAGACCCAGTACTTC.

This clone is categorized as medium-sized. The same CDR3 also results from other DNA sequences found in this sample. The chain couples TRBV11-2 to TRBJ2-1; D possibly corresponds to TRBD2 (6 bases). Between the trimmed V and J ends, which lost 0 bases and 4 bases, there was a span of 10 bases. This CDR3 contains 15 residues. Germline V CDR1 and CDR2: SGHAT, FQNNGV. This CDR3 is CASSLEGTVYNEQFF. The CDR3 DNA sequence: TGTGCCAGCAGCTTAGAGGGGACTGTATACAATGAGCAGTTCTTC.

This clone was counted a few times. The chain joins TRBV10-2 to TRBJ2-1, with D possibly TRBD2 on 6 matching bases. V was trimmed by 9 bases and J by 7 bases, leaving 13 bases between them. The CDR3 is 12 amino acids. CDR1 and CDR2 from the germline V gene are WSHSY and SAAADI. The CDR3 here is CASYGGANEQFF. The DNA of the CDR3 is TGCGCCAGTTACGGAGGGGCGAATGAGCAGTTCTTC.

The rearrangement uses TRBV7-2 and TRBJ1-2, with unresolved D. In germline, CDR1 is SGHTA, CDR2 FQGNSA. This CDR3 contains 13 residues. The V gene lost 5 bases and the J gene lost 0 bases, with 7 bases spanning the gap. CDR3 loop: CASSPDANYGYTF. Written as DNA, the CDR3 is TGTGCCAGCAGCCCGGACGCTAACTATGGCTACACCTTC.

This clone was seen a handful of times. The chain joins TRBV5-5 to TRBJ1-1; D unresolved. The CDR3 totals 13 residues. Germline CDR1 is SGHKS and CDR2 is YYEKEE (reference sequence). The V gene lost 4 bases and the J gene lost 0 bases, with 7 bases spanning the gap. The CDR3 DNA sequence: TGTGCCAGCAGCCGTACAGTGAACACTGAAGCTTTCTTT. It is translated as CASSRTVNTEAFF.

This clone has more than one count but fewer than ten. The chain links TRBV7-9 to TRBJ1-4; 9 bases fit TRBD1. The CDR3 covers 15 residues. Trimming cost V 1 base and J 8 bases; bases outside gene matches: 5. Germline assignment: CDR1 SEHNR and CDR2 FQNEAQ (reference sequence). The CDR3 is CASSLGDRDNEKLFF. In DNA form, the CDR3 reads TGTGCCAGCAGCTTAGGGGACAGGGATAACGAAAAACTGTTTTTT. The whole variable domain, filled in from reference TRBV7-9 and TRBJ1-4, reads DTGVSQNPRHKITKRGQNVTFRCDPISEHNRLYWYRQTLGQGPEFLTYFQNEAQLEKSRLLSDRFSAERPKGSFSTLEIQRTEQGDSAMYLCASSLGDRDNEKLFFGSGTQLSVL.

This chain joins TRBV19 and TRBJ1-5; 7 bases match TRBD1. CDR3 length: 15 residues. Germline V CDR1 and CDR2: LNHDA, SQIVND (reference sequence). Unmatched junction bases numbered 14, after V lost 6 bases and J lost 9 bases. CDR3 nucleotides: TGTGCCAGTAGGCCCTCGGGACAGACTTCTTGGCCCCAGCATTTT. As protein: CASRPSGQTSWPQHF.

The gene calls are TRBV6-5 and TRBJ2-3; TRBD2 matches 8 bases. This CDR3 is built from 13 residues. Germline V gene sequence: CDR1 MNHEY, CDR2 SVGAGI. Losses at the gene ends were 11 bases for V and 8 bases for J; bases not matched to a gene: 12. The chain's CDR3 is CASQGAGVVTQYF. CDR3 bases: TGTGCCTCCCAAGGAGCGGGAGTTGTTACGCAGTATTTT.

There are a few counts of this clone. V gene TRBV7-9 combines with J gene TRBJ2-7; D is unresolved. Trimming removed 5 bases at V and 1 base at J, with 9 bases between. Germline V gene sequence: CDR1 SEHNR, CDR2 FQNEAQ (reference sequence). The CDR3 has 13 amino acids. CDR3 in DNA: TGTGCCAGCAGCCGGACCATATCCTACGAGCAGTACTTC. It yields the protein CASSRTISYEQYF. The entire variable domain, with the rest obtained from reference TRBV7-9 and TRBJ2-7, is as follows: DTGVSQNPRHKITKRGQNVTFRCDPISEHNRLYWYRQTLGQGPEFLTYFQNEAQLEKSRLLSDRFSAERPKGSFSTLEIQRTEQGDSAMYLCASSRTISYEQYFGPGTRLTVT.

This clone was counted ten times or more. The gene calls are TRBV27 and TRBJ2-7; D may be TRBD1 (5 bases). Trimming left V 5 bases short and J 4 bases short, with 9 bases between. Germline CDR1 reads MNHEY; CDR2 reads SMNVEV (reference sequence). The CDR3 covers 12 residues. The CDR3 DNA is TGTGCCAGCAGTATCCAGGGTTACGAGCAGTACTTC. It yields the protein CASSIQGYEQYF.

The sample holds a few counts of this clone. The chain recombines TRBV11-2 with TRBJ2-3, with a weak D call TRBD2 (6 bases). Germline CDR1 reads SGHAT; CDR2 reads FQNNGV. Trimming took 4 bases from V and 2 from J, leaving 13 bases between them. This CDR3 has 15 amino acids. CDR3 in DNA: TGTGCCAGCAGCTGGAGGGTGGGGGACACAGATACGCAGTATTTT. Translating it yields CASSWRVGDTDTQYF. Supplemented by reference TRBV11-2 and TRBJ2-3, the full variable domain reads EAGVAQSPRYKIIEKRQSVAFWCNPISGHATLYWYQQILGQGPKLLIQFQNNGVVDDSQLPKDRFSAERLKGVDSTLKIQPAKLEDSAVYLCASSWRVGDTDTQYFGPGTRLTVL.

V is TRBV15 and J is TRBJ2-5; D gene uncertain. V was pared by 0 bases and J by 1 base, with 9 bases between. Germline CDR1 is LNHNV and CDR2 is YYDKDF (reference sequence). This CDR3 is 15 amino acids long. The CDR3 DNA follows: TGTGCCACCAGCAGAGATCCGGCTCCCCAAGAGACCCAGTACTTC. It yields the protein CATSRDPAPQETQYF.

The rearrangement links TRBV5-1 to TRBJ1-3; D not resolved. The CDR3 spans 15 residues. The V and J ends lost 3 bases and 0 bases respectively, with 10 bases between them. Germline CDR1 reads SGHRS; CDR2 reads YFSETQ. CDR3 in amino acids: CASSSDFYSGNTIYF. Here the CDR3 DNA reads TGCGCCAGCAGCTCGGACTTTTACTCTGGAAACACCATATATTTT. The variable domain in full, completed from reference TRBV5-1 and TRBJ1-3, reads KAGVTQTPRYLIKTRGQQVTLSCSPISGHRSVSWYQQTPGQGLQFLFEYFSETQRNKGNFPGRFSGRQFSNSRSEMNVSTLELGDSALYLCASSSDFYSGNTIYFGEGSWLTVV.

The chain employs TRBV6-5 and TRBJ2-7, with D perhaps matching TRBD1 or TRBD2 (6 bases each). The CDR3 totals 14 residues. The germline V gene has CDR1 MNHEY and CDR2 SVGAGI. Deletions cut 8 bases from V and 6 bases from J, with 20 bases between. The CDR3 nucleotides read TGTGCCAGCCGAGGGGGGAGAAGGAGAGTCGAGCAGTACTTC. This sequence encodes CASRGGRRRVEQYF.

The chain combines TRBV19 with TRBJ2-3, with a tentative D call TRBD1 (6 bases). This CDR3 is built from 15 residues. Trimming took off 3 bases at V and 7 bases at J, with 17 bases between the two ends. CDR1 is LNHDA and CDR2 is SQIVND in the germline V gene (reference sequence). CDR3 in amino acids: CASSIGTGSRHTQYF. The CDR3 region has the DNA TGTGCCAGTAGTATCGGCACAGGGAGTCGACATACGCAGTATTTT.

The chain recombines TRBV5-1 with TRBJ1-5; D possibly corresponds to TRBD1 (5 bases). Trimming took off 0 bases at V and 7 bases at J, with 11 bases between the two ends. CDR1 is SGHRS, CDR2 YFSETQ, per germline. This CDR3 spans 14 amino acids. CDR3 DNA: TGCGCCAGCAGCTTGGGGGGACCGGGGCAGCCCCAGCATTTT. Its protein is CASSLGGPGQPQHF.

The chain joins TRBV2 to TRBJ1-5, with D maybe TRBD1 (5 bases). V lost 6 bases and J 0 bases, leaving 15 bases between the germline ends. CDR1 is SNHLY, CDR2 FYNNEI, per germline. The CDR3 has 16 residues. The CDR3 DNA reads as TGTGCCAGCAGCTATCTAGGGGCAGATAGCAATCAGCCCCAGCATTTT. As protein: CASSYLGADSNQPQHF.

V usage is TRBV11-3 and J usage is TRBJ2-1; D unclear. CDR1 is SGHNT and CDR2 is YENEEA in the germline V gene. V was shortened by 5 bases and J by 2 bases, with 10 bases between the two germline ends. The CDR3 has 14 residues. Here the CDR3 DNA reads TGTGCCAGCAGCCCGGTTGGTGCCTACAATGAGCAGTTCTTC. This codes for CASSPVGAYNEQFF.

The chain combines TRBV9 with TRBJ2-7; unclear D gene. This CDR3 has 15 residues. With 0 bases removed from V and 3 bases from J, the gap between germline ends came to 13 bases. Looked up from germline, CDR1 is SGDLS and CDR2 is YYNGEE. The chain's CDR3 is CASSVEPTPGYEQYF. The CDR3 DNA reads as TGTGCCAGCAGCGTAGAACCAACCCCGGGCTACGAGCAGTACTTC.

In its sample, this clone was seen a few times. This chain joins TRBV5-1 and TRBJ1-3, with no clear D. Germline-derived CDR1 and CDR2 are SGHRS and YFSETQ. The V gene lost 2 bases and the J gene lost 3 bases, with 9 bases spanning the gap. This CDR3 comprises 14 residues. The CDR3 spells CASSFGRYGNTIYF. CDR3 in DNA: TGCGCCAGCAGCTTCGGCAGATATGGAAACACCATATATTTT.

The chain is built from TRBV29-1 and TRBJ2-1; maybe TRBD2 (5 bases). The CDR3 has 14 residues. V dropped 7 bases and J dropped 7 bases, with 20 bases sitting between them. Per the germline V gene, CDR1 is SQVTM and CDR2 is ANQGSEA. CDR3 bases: TGCAGCGCCGGAGGTGAGGTCGATTTGAATGAGCAGTTCTTC. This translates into CSAGGEVDLNEQFF.